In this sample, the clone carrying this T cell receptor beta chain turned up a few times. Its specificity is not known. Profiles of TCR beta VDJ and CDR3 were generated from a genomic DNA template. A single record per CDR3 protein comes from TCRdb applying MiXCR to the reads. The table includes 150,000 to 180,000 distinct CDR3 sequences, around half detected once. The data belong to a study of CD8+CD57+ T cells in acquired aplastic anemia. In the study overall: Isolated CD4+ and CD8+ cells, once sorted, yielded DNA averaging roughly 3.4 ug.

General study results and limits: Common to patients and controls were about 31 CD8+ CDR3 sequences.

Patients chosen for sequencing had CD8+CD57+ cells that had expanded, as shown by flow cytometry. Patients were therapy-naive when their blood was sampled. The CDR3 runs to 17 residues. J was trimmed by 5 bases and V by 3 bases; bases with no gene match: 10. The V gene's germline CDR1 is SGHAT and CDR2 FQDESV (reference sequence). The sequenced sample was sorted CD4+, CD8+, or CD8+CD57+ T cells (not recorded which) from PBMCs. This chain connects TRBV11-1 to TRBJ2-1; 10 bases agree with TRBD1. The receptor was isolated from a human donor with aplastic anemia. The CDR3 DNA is TGTGCCAGCAGCTTGACCCTCGGACAGGGGGTGAACAATGAGCAGTTCTTC. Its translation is CASSLTLGQGVNNEQFF.